This is a list of T cell receptor beta chains from one sample in a study of blood T cell repertoires in COVID-19. Libraries were prepared by immunoSEQ multiplex PCR; TCRdb keeps only in-frame clonotypes and omits some of them. The data show under 250,000 clones, with about 83% seen just once and 1.5% to 1.7% held by the top ten. Source material: peripheral blood. The receptors shown here come from a woman aged 40 to 49 who had recovered from COVID-19. The CDR3 runs from the conserved cysteine through the conserved F or W. Each record gives: clone size, V gene, D gene, J gene, CDR3 protein, CDR3 DNA. The D gene is left open where the match is weak. Expanded clones get a size class; other rows say once, few or many, or leave the size out.

>NA|TRBV4-2|NA|TRBJ2-1
CASSQDWDLNEQFF
TGTGCCAGCAGCCAAGATTGGGACTTGAATGAGCAGTTCTTC
>few|TRBV7-6|TRBD2|TRBJ2-7
CASSSGRYEQYF
TGTGCCAGCAGCTCCGGGAGGTACGAGCAGTACTTC
>few|TRBV3-1/TRBV3-2|NA|TRBJ1-5
CASSQDRDQPQHF
TGCGCCAGCAGCCAAGATAGAGATCAGCCCCAGCATTTT
>NA|TRBV24-1|TRBD1|TRBJ1-2
CATSEPGGLGYTF
TGTGCCACCAGTGAGCCAGGGGGCCTTGGCTACACCTTC
>NA|TRBV30|TRBD2|TRBJ2-3
CAWGRTSGADTQYF
TGTGCCTGGGGCAGGACTAGCGGGGCAGATACGCAGTATTTT
>once|TRBV12-3/TRBV12-4|NA|TRBJ1-4
CASSLTVEKLFF
TGTGCCAGCAGTCTCACGGTAGAAAAACTGTTTTTT
>NA|TRBV2|NA|TRBJ1-5
CASSETAGPVEPQHF
TGTGCCAGCAGTGAAACAGCGGGGCCTGTCGAGCCCCAGCATTTT
>NA|TRBV5-6|TRBD1|TRBJ2-5
CASSLATGAFQETQYF
TGTGCCAGCAGCTTGGCGACAGGGGCCTTTCAAGAGACCCAGTACTTC
>NA|TRBV19|NA|TRBJ1-2
CASTPERGYGYTF
TGTGCCAGTACCCCGGAACGGGGCTATGGCTACACCTTC
>NA|TRBV5-1|TRBD1|TRBJ1-6
CASAPTGADSPLHF
TGCGCCAGCGCTCCGACAGGGGCGGATTCACCCCTCCACTTT
>NA|TRBV18|TRBD1|TRBJ1-3
CASSASGTGTGNTIYF
TGTGCCAGCTCCGCCTCCGGGACAGGCACTGGAAACACCATATATTTT
>NA|TRBV10-3|NA|TRBJ1-3
CAIAPGLRNTIYF
TGTGCCATCGCACCAGGGTTAAGAAACACCATATATTTT
>once|TRBV5-4|NA|TRBJ2-7
CASRLRTDPNYEQYF
TGTGCCAGCAGATTACGGACAGACCCGAACTACGAGCAGTACTTC
>NA|TRBV5-1|NA|TRBJ1-5
CASSLGLGQPQHF
TGCGCCAGCAGCCTGGGACTGGGTCAGCCCCAGCATTTT
>once|TRBV5-1|TRBD1|TRBJ1-1
CASSAQTGTTEAFF
TGCGCCAGCAGCGCCCAGACAGGGACGACTGAAGCTTTCTTT
>NA|TRBV6-6|NA|TRBJ1-2
CAGVDSYGYTF
TGTGCCGGGGTAGACAGCTATGGCTACACCTTC
>NA|TRBV4-1|NA|TRBJ1-2
CASSLTPGEIYLGYTF
TGCGCCAGCAGCCTTACCCCGGGAGAGATCTATTTGGGCTACACCTTC
>NA|TRBV5-1|NA|TRBJ2-5
CASSLGTYGETQYF
TGCGCCAGCAGCTTGGGAACATATGGAGAGACCCAGTACTTC
>once|TRBV5-6|NA|TRBJ2-5
CASSFGVGGETQYF
TGTGCCAGCAGCTTTGGGGTCGGGGGAGAGACCCAGTACTTC
>NA|TRBV4-1|NA|TRBJ2-2
CASSPRTGELFF
TGCGCCAGCAGCCCCCGTACCGGGGAGCTGTTTTTT
>NA|TRBV12-3/TRBV12-4|TRBD1|TRBJ1-1
CASRDRGGAFF
TGTGCCAGCCGGGACAGGGGCGGAGCTTTCTTT
>NA|TRBV7-2|TRBD1|TRBJ1-1
CASSPSLTGAEAFF
TGTGCCAGCAGCCCGAGCTTGACAGGGGCTGAAGCTTTCTTT
>NA|TRBV28|TRBD2|TRBJ2-5
CASTPSGVETQYF
TGTGCCAGCACTCCTAGCGGGGTAGAGACCCAGTACTTC
>NA|TRBV7-3|TRBD2|TRBJ2-3
CATAREGGRADTQYF
TGTGCCACCGCACGGGAGGGCGGAAGGGCAGATACGCAGTATTTT
>NA|TRBV5-1|TRBD1|TRBJ2-2
CASSGQGAPVTGELFF
TGCGCCAGCAGCGGGCAGGGGGCGCCGGTCACCGGGGAGCTGTTTTTT
>NA|TRBV29-1|NA|TRBJ1-3
CSVAEVYGNTIYF
TGCAGCGTAGCCGAGGTTTATGGAAACACCATATATTTT
>few|TRBV10-3|NA|TRBJ1-2
CAISGTDRPYGYTF
TGTGCCATCAGTGGAACAGACCGTCCTTATGGCTACACCTTC
>NA|TRBV27|TRBD2|TRBJ2-1
CASAASGGYNEQFF
TGTGCCAGCGCCGCTAGCGGGGGTTACAATGAGCAGTTCTTC
>NA|TRBV6-1|NA|TRBJ1-2
CASSDRSRANYGYTF
TGTGCCAGCAGTGATAGGAGCAGAGCTAACTATGGCTACACCTTC
>once|TRBV9|TRBD1|TRBJ1-6
CASRGQGNSPLHF
TGTGCCAGTAGAGGACAGGGTAATTCACCCCTCCACTTT
>few|TRBV7-9|NA|TRBJ1-1
CASSLAPTMNTEAFF
TGTGCCAGCAGCTTAGCCCCGACAATGAACACTGAAGCTTTCTTT
>NA|TRBV5-1|NA|TRBJ2-7
CASSLITSFAEEQYF
TGCGCCAGCAGCTTGATTACTAGCTTTGCGGAGGAGCAGTACTTC
>NA|TRBV10-2|NA|TRBJ1-1
CASSEWANTEAFF
TGCGCCAGCAGTGAGTGGGCGAACACTGAAGCTTTCTTT
>few|TRBV7-9|TRBD2|TRBJ2-3
CASSLAAGVGDTQYF
TGTGCCAGCAGTTTGGCCGCGGGGGTGGGAGATACGCAGTATTTT
>NA|TRBV3-1/TRBV3-2|TRBD2|TRBJ2-5
CASSLLTSGGETQYF
TGTGCCAGCAGCCTTTTGACTAGCGGGGGGGAGACCCAGTACTTC
>NA|TRBV7-9|TRBD1|TRBJ1-1
CASSSQTGFNTEAFF
TGTGCCAGCAGCAGCCAGACAGGGTTTAACACTGAAGCTTTCTTT
>NA|TRBV9|TRBD2|TRBJ2-3
CASSVGAGGRRGSTDTQYF
TGTGCCAGCAGCGTAGGAGCGGGGGGCAGGAGGGGCAGCACAGATACGCAGTATTTT
>NA|TRBV5-1|NA|TRBJ1-1
CASSPLGRGDTEAFF
TGCGCCAGCAGCCCCCTAGGCAGGGGAGACACTGAAGCTTTCTTT
>NA|TRBV7-9|TRBD1|TRBJ2-1
CASSLTGGPGHRNEQFF
TGTGCCAGCAGCTTAACAGGGGGTCCGGGTCACAGGAATGAGCAGTTCTTC
>NA|TRBV5-5|TRBD2|TRBJ2-3
CASSLWVAGNTDTQYF
TGTGCCAGCAGCTTGTGGGTAGCGGGTAACACAGATACGCAGTATTTT
>NA|TRBV27|TRBD1|TRBJ1-3
CASSKGTGTSGNTIYF
TGTGCCAGCAGTAAAGGGACAGGAACCTCTGGAAACACCATATATTTT
>NA|TRBV9|TRBD1|TRBJ2-2
CASSVGGQVAGELFF
TGTGCCAGCAGCGTAGGAGGACAGGTTGCCGGGGAGCTGTTTTTT
>NA|TRBV2|TRBD1|TRBJ1-5
CASSAGTGNQPQHF
TGTGCCAGCAGTGCCGGGACAGGGAATCAGCCCCAGCATTTT
>NA|TRBV18|NA|TRBJ2-5
CASSPPSYGSETQYF
TGTGCCAGCTCACCGCCTTCTTATGGGAGTGAGACCCAGTACTTC
>NA|TRBV7-9|TRBD1|TRBJ2-1
CASSSLIGQGFNEQFF
TGTGCCAGCAGCTCTCTTATTGGACAGGGTTTCAATGAGCAGTTCTTC
>NA|TRBV11-1|NA|TRBJ2-5
CASSLGGPKTQYF
TGTGCCAGCAGCTTAGGGGGGCCCAAGACCCAGTACTTC
>NA|TRBV11-2|NA|TRBJ2-6
CASSLERFSGANVLTF
TGTGCCAGCAGCTTAGAACGGTTTTCTGGGGCCAACGTCCTGACTTTC
>NA|TRBV19|NA|TRBJ2-2
CASSIRGGDTGELFF
TGTGCCAGTAGTATTCGAGGGGGGGACACCGGGGAGCTGTTTTTT
>NA|TRBV5-1|TRBD1|TRBJ2-7
CASSLPTGGVSYEQYF
TGCGCCAGCAGTTTGCCTACAGGGGGAGTGTCCTACGAGCAGTACTTC
>NA|TRBV7-6|TRBD1|TRBJ2-1
CASSAGTGKGHEQFF
TGTGCCAGCAGCGCCGGGACAGGGAAGGGGCATGAGCAGTTCTTC
>NA|TRBV5-4|NA|TRBJ2-2
CASSRDTSLNTGELFF
TGTGCCAGCAGCCGCGACACTAGTCTTAACACCGGGGAGCTGTTTTTT
>NA|TRBV11-2|TRBD2|TRBJ2-1
CASSRTSGGAYNEQFF
TGTGCCAGCAGTCGCACTAGCGGGGGCGCCTACAATGAGCAGTTCTTC